This T cell receptor beta chain was profiled in a study of OX40 agonist ivuxolimab in advanced cancers. On the study more broadly: In three patients, partial responses were observed, one with hepatocellular carcinoma and two with cutaneous melanoma. Regarding the study as a whole: In CD8+ T cells, expanded clones were on average more numerous than in CD4+. Dose levels from 0.1 to 3.0 mg/kg saw CD4+ and CD8+ blood T cells expand clonally by week 6.

Sequenced by immunoSEQ multiplex PCR; TCRdb stores in-frame clones only, minus some. Altogether 150,000 to 190,000 clones are present, approximately 94% being singletons, with the ten largest covering around 0.31%. Sampled blood was obtained at baseline, cycle 4 day 1, and cycle 7 day 1. About this clone itself: Its matching antigen is unknown.

The source was CD4+ or CD8+ T cells sorted from blood, collected in a trial of the OX40 agonist ivuxolimab. This receptor was obtained from an adult with an advanced solid tumor such as melanoma, head and neck, liver or kidney cancer.

DNA for the CDR3: TGTGCCAGCAGCCCCACTAAGACAGGGGGTAGCACTGAAGCTTTCTTT. Amino acid sequence: CASSPTKTGGSTEAFF. The chain links TRBV9 to TRBJ1-1; 9 nucleotides agree with TRBD1. There are 16 residues in the CDR3. CDR1 and CDR2 from the germline V gene are SGDLS and YYNGEE. V dropped 4 bases and J dropped 4; count of bases not matched to a gene: 11.